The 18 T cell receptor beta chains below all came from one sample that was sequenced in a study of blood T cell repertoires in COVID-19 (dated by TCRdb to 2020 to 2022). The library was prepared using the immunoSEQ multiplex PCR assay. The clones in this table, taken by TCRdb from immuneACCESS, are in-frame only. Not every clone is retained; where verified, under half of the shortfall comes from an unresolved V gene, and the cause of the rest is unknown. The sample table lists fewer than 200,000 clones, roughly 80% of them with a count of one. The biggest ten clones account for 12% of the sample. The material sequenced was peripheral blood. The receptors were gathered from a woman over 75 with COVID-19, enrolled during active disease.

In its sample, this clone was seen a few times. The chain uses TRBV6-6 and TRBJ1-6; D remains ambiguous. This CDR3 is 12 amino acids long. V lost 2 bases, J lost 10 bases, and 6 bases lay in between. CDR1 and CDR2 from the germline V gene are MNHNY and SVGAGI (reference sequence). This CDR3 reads CASSYERSPLHF. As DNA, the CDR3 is TGTGCCAGCAGTTACGAGAGGTCACCCCTCCACTTT.

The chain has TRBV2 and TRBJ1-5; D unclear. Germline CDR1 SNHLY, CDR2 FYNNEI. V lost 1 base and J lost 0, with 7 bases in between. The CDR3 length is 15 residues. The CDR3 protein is CASSEEIYSNQPQHF. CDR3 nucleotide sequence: TGTGCCAGCAGTGAAGAAATTTATAGCAATCAGCCCCAGCATTTT.

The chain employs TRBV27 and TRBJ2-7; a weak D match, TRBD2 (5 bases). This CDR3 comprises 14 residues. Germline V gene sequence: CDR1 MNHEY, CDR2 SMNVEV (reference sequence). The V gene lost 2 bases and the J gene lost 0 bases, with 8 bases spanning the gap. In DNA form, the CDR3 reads TGTGCCAGCAGTTTAGCTACTAGCTCCTACGAGCAGTACTTC. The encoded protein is CASSLATSSYEQYF.

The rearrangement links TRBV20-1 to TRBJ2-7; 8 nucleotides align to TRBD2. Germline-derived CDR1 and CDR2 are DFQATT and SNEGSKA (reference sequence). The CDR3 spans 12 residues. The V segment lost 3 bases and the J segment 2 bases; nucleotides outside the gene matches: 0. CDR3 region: CSASSGTYEQYF. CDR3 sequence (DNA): TGCAGTGCTAGTAGCGGGACCTACGAGCAGTACTTC.

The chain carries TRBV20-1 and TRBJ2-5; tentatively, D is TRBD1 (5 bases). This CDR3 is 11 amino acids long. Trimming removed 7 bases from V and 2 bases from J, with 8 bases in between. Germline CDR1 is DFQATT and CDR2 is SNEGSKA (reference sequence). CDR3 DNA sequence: TGCAGTGGAGCAGGGCAAGAGACCCAGTACTTC. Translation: CSGAGQETQYF.

The CDR3 bases are TGTGCCACCAGTGTAGAACTAGCGGGAGTTGGAGAGCAGTTCTTC. Translated: CATSVELAGVGEQFF. The chain has TRBV24-1 and TRBJ2-1; 11 positions match TRBD2. The V gene end was trimmed by 5 bases and the J gene end by 10 bases; junction bases not matched to a gene: 9. This CDR3 comprises 15 residues. CDR1 and CDR2 from the germline V gene are KGHDR and SFDVKD.

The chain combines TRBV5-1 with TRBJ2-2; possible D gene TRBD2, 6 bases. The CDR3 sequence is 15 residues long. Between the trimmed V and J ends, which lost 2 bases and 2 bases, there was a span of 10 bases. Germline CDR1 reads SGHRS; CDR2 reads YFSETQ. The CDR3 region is CASSFTGLNTGELFF. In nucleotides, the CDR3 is TGCGCCAGCAGCTTTACAGGACTAAACACCGGGGAGCTGTTTTTT.

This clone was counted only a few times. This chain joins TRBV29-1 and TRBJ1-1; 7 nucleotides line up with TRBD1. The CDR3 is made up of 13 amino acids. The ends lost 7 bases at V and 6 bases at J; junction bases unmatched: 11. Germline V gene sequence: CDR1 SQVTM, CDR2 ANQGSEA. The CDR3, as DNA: TGCAGCGCCAGACAGGGAACGGGGGCTGAAGCTTTCTTT. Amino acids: CSARQGTGAEAFF. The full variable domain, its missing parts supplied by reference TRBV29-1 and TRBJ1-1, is SAVISQKPSRDICQRGTSLTIQCQVDSQVTMMFWYRQQPGQSLTLIATANQGSEATYESGFVIDKFPISRPNLTFSTLTVSNMSPEDSSIYLCSARQGTGAEAFFGQGTRLTVV.

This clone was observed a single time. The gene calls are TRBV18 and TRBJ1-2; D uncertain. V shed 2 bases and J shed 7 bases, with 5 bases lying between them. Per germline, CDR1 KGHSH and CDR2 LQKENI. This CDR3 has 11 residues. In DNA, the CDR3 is TGTGCCAGCTCACCAGGCCCTGGCTACACCTTC. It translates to CASSPGPGYTF. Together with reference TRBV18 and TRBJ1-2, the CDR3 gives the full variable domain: NAGVMQNPRHLVRRRGQEARLRCSPMKGHSHVYWYRQLPEEGLKFMVYLQKENIIDESGMPKERFSAEFPKEGPSILRIQQVVRGDSAAYFCASSPGPGYTFGSGTRLTVV.

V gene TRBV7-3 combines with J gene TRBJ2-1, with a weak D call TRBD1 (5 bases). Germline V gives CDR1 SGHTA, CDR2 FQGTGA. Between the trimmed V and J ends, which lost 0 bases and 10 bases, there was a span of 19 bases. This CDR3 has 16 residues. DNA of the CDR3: TGTGCCAGCAGCTTAACAGTGAGCGTTGGGGCCGAGGAGCAGTTCTTC. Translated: CASSLTVSVGAEEQFF.

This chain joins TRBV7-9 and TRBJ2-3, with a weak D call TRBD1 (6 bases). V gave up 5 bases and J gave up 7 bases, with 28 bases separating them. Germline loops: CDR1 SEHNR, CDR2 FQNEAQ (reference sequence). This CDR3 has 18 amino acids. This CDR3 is CASSPRGYRDGLAYTQYF. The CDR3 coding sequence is TGTGCCAGCAGCCCTCGCGGCTACAGGGATGGGCTAGCTTATACGCAGTATTTT.

CDR3 sequence reads: CASRTNHGESTEAFF. The CDR3 DNA reads as TGTGCCAGCAGGACAAATCATGGGGAGAGCACTGAAGCTTTCTTT. The chain carries TRBV11-3 and TRBJ1-1, with unresolved D. The CDR3 runs 15 residues. CDR1 and CDR2 from the germline V gene are SGHNT and YENEEA. V dropped 6 bases and J dropped 4 bases, with 18 bases sitting between them.

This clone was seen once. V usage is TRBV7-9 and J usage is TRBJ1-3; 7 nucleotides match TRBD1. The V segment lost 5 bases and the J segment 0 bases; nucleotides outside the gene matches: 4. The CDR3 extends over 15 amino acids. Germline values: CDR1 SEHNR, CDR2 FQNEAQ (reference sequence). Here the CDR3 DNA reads TGTGCCAGCAGCCCCGGGACAGCCTCTGGAAACACCATATATTTT. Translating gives CASSPGTASGNTIYF.

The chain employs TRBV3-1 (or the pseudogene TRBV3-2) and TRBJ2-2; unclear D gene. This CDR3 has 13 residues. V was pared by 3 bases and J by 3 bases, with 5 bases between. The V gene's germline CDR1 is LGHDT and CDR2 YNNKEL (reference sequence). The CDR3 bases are TGTGCCAGCAGCCATTCCGACACCGGGGAGCTGTTTTTT. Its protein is CASSHSDTGELFF.

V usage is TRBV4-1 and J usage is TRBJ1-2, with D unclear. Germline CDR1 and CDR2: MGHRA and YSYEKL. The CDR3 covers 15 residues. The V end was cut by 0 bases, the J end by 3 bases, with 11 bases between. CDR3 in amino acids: CASSQDQTPHYGYTF. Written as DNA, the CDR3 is TGCGCCAGCAGCCAAGATCAGACTCCCCACTATGGCTACACCTTC.

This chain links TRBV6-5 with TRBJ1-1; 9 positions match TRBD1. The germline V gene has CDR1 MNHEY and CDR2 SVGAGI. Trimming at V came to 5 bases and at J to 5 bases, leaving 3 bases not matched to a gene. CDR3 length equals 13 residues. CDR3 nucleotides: TGTGCCAGCAGTCCGGACAGGGGAACTGAAGCTTTCTTT. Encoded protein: CASSPDRGTEAFF.

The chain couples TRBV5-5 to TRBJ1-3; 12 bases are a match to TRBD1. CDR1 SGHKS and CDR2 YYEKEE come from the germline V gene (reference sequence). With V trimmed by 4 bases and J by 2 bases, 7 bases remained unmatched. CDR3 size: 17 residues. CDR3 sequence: CASSRPGQGAAGNTIYF. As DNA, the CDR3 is TGTGCCAGCAGCCGACCGGGACAGGGGGCGGCTGGAAACACCATATATTTT.

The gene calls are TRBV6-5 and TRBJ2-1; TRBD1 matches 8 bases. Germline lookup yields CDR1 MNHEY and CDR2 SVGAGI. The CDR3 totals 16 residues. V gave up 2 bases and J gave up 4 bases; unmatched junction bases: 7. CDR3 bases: TGTGCCAGCAGTTACGGCCCTGGACAGGGTTACAATGAGCAGTTCTTC. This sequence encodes CASSYGPGQGYNEQFF.